The sequence of this T cell receptor beta chain was determined in a study of identical twins. Findings and limits, study-wide: Zero-insertion results could be subject to partial confounding by invariant MAIT and iNKT cells. Memory repertoires showed no such pattern, whereas abundant cord blood beta clonotypes carried fewer insertions.

About this clonotype: What it recognizes is unknown.

Each CDR3 protein is one row after TCRdb ran MiXCR on the 5' RACE reads. The data contain 1.5 million to 2 million distinct CDR3 sequences, about 32% of them seen just once; the ten biggest clones take up more than 0.25%. Only healthy Caucasians were included as donors. The clonotype was recovered from a newborn girl in good health. Sequences were obtained from cord blood.

CDR3 DNA sequence: TGTGCCAGCAGCGAATTTCAGGGGGTGGCCGAGCAGTACTTC. Amino acids: CASSEFQGVAEQYF. The gene calls are TRBV2 and TRBJ2-4, with 7 bases fitting TRBD1. TRBJ2-7 matches the DNA end more closely, so the J call is doubtful. This CDR3 has 14 residues. Germline V lookup: CDR1 SNHLY, CDR2 FYNNEI.